The 26 T cell receptor beta chains listed next were all sequenced from one sample in a study of graft-versus-host responses after intestinal transplantation. Graft specimens yielded both intraepithelial and lamina propria lymphocytes. Sequenced by immunoSEQ multiplex PCR; TCRdb stores in-frame clones only, minus some. The table records 35,000 to 40,000 clones, approximately 86% of them present only once. Sequencing used ileum tissue, obtained more than 200 days after intestinal transplant. These receptors were obtained from a human patient who received an intestinal transplant, so some T cells may come from the graft donor.

The chain carries TRBV6-5 and TRBJ1-6; D not certain. V lost 0 bases, J lost 0 bases, and 3 bases lay in between. Germline lookup yields CDR1 MNHEY and CDR2 SVGAGI. This CDR3 comprises 15 residues. CDR3 sequence (DNA): TGTGCCAGCAGTTACTCGAACTCCTATAATTCACCCCTCCACTTT. It codes for CASSYSNSYNSPLHF.

V and J are TRBV7-8 and TRBJ2-7; D call uncertain. Trimming took 5 bases from V and 2 from J, leaving 13 bases between them. Germline CDR1 SGHVS, CDR2 FQNEAQ. The CDR3 spans 14 residues. The CDR3 sequence: CASSPRDNAYEQYF. The DNA of the CDR3 is TGTGCCAGCAGCCCTAGAGACAACGCCTACGAGCAGTACTTC.

Only one count was recorded for this clone. This chain uses TRBV28 with TRBJ1-1, with D possibly matching TRBD1 (5 bases). This CDR3 is 13 amino acids long. With 11 bases removed from V and 0 bases from J, the gap between germline ends came to 13 bases. Germline V gene data show CDR1 as MDHEN and CDR2 as SYDVKM. The CDR3 loop is CAAGRGMNTEAFF. CDR3 nucleotide sequence: TGTGCCGCGGGGCGGGGTATGAACACTGAAGCTTTCTTT.

The J gene is TRBJ2-7, the V gene TRBV28; D might be TRBD1 (5 bases). CDR1 MDHEN and CDR2 SYDVKM come from the germline V gene. V was cut by 6 bases and J by 5 bases, with 8 bases left in between. The CDR3 length is 11 residues. Here the CDR3 DNA reads TGTGCCAGCAGCTTGACAGACGAGCAGTACTTC. It translates to CASSLTDEQYF.

The chain is built from TRBV28 and TRBJ1-6; D gene unclear. V lost 3 bases and J lost 2, with 5 bases in between. The CDR3 sequence is 14 residues long. Looked up from germline, CDR1 is MDHEN and CDR2 is SYDVKM. CDR3: CASSFQTYNSPLHF. For the CDR3, the DNA is TGTGCCAGCAGTTTCCAGACCTATAATTCACCCCTCCACTTT. The full variable domain, its missing parts supplied by reference TRBV28 and TRBJ1-6, is DVKVTQSSRYLVKRTGEKVFLECVQDMDHENMFWYRQDPGLGLRLIYFSYDVKMKEKGDIPEGYSVSREKKERFSLILESASTNQTSMYLCASSFQTYNSPLHFGNGTRLTVT.

V gene TRBV4-2 combines with J gene TRBJ2-4; possibly TRBD1 for D (5 bases). The CDR3 loop spans 15 amino acids. V was pared by 2 bases and J by 4 bases, with 12 bases between. Looked up from germline, CDR1 is LGHNA and CDR2 is YNFKEQ. The CDR3 spells CASSQFEDTKNIQYF. The DNA of the CDR3 is TGTGCCAGCAGCCAATTTGAGGACACTAAAAACATTCAGTACTTC.

The chain joins TRBV7-8 to TRBJ1-1, with D unresolved. The CDR3 is 13 residues long. Germline assignment: CDR1 SGHVS and CDR2 FQNEAQ. V was shortened by 2 bases and J by 1 base, with 5 bases between the two germline ends. DNA for the CDR3: TGTGCCAGCAGCTTACTCGGGAACACTGAAGCTTTCTTT. It codes for CASSLLGNTEAFF.

The rearrangement links TRBV9 to TRBJ1-2; 9 bases fit TRBD1. J gave up 1 base and V 3 bases, and 4 bases lay outside the gene matches. Germline lookup yields CDR1 SGDLS and CDR2 YYNGEE. The CDR3 contains 15 residues. The CDR3 spells CASSASDRGNYGYTF. The CDR3 DNA is TGTGCCAGCAGCGCCTCGGACAGGGGTAACTATGGCTACACCTTC.

The DNA for the CDR3 is TGTGCCAGCAGTGCACAGGGGCCTAATGAAAAACTGTTTTTT. This translates into CASSAQGPNEKLFF. The chain links TRBV25-1 to TRBJ1-4; 7 nucleotides align to TRBD1. Germline values: CDR1 MGHDK, CDR2 SYGVNS. With V trimmed by 4 bases and J by 3 bases, 2 bases remained unmatched. The CDR3 covers 14 residues.

This chain links TRBV7-9 with TRBJ2-7; D unclear. V was shortened by 5 bases and J by 6 bases, with 11 bases between the two germline ends. The germline CDR1 and CDR2 sequences are SEHNR and FQNEAQ (reference sequence). The CDR3 is 12 amino acids. The CDR3 region has the DNA TGTGCCAGCAGCACTGGAAGGAGCGAGCAGTACTTC. It yields the protein CASSTGRSEQYF.

The chain couples TRBV27 to TRBJ2-7; 9 positions match TRBD2. The germline gives CDR1 MNHEY, CDR2 SMNVEV (reference sequence). Trimming at V came to 6 bases and at J to 4 bases, leaving 4 bases not matched to a gene. The CDR3 has 13 residues. This CDR3 is CASRISGSYEQYF. The CDR3 DNA reads as TGTGCCAGCAGGATTAGCGGGAGTTACGAGCAGTACTTC.

The chain recombines TRBV4-2 with TRBJ2-5, with 9 nucleotides matching TRBD2. Germline V gives CDR1 LGHNA, CDR2 YNFKEQ. This CDR3 has 16 amino acids. Unmatched junction bases numbered 6, after V lost 0 bases and J lost 4 bases. The CDR3 DNA is TGTGCCAGCAGCCAAGATGGCGCGGGAGGGGGAGAGACCCAGTACTTC. Residues: CASSQDGAGGGETQYF.

The chain links TRBV5-1 to TRBJ2-1; 12 nucleotides agree with TRBD2. Germline V CDR1 and CDR2: SGHRS, YFSETQ. J was trimmed by 3 bases and V by 0 bases; bases with no gene match: 1. The CDR3 is 16 amino acids. CDR3 DNA sequence: TGCGCCAGCAGCTTGGGACTAGCGGGGGTCTACAATGAGCAGTTCTTC. This codes for CASSLGLAGVYNEQFF. Based on the CDR3 plus reference TRBV5-1 and TRBJ2-1, the full variable domain is KAGVTQTPRYLIKTRGQQVTLSCSPISGHRSVSWYQQTPGQGLQFLFEYFSETQRNKGNFPGRFSGRQFSNSRSEMNVSTLELGDSALYLCASSLGLAGVYNEQFFGPGTRLTVL.

The chain carries TRBV5-1 and TRBJ2-2; 9 nucleotides match TRBD1. This CDR3 contains 17 residues. The junction had 5 bases not matched to a gene; V was cut back by 0 bases and J by 2 bases. Per germline, CDR1 SGHRS and CDR2 YFSETQ. In DNA, the CDR3 is TGCGCCAGCAGCTTGGGGACAGGGGCGACAAACACCGGGGAGCTGTTTTTT. Translation: CASSLGTGATNTGELFF.

This clone was picked up a small number of times. The V call is TRBV28, the J call TRBJ2-7; a weak D match, TRBD1 (5 bases). V lost 2 bases to trimming and J lost 5 bases, with 13 bases between them. In germline, CDR1 is MDHEN, CDR2 SYDVKM. The CDR3 runs 14 residues. The CDR3 DNA sequence: TGTGCCAGCAGTTTAGTGCAGGGTAAGGACGAGCAGTACTTC. Amino acid sequence: CASSLVQGKDEQYF.

V gene TRBV5-1 combines with J gene TRBJ2-2, with D perhaps TRBD1 or TRBD2 (5 bases each). Between the trimmed V and J ends, which lost 4 bases and 8 bases, there was a span of 15 bases. This CDR3 contains 14 residues. From germline, CDR1 is SGHRS and CDR2 YFSETQ. DNA of the CDR3: TGCGCCAGCAGCCGGGGACCGAGTGTGGGGGAGCTGTTTTTT. It translates to CASSRGPSVGELFF.

The V call is TRBV14, the J call TRBJ2-2; 11 bases are a match to TRBD1. CDR1 and CDR2 from the germline V gene are SGHDN and FVKESK. The V segment lost 1 base and the J segment 4 bases; nucleotides outside the gene matches: 2. The CDR3 runs to 16 residues. Here the CDR3 DNA reads TGTGCCAGCAGCCAAGCTGGGACAGGGGGCACCGGGGAGCTGTTTTTT. Its translation: CASSQAGTGGTGELFF.

This rearrangement joins TRBV7-9 to TRBJ1-1; D ambiguous. CDR1 is SEHNR and CDR2 is FQNEAQ in the germline V gene (reference sequence). Trimming left V 5 bases short and J 1 base short, with 8 bases between. This CDR3 spans 13 amino acids. This CDR3 is CASSHGENTEAFF. CDR3 sequence (DNA): TGTGCCAGCAGCCACGGAGAGAACACTGAAGCTTTCTTT.

The chain links TRBV11-2 to TRBJ2-7; D is possibly TRBD2 (6 bases). The germline V and J ends were trimmed by 5 bases and 0 bases, with 11 bases remaining between them. The length of the CDR3 is 14 residues. Germline V gives CDR1 SGHAT, CDR2 FQNNGV. CDR3 sequence (DNA): TGTGCCAGCAGCCCAGGGACTTCCTCCTACGAGCAGTACTTC. Translation: CASSPGTSSYEQYF.

The V and J genes are TRBV6-5 and TRBJ2-1; TRBD2 is a possible D gene (6 bases). CDR1 and CDR2 from the germline V gene are MNHEY and SVGAGI. The CDR3 runs 15 residues. V was shortened by 4 bases and J by 2 bases, with 12 bases between the two germline ends. As DNA, the CDR3 is TGTGCCAGCAGTTCCCCGGCGGGAACCTACAATGAGCAGTTCTTC. Its translation: CASSSPAGTYNEQFF.

The rearrangement joins TRBV11-1 to TRBJ1-1, with 7 bases fitting TRBD1. V trimming: 3 bases; J trimming: 5 bases; junction bases outside the gene matches: 3. This CDR3 has 13 amino acids. Germline CDR1 and CDR2: SGHAT and FQDESV (reference sequence). For the CDR3, the DNA is TGTGCCAGCAGCTTGAAACAGGGGACTGAAGCTTTCTTT. It translates to CASSLKQGTEAFF. Filled out from reference TRBV11-1 and TRBJ1-1, the complete variable domain reads EAEVAQSPRYKITEKSQAVAFWCDPISGHATLYWYRQILGQGPELLVQFQDESVVDDSQLPKDRFSAERLKGVDSTLKIQPAELGDSAMYLCASSLKQGTEAFFGQGTRLTVV.

The genes are TRBV21-1 and TRBJ2-7. TRBV21-1 is described as a pseudogene. CDR3 length: 11 amino acids. The CDR3: CASSKSYEQYF. In nucleotides, the CDR3 is TGTGCCAGCAGCAAGTCCTACGAGCAGTACTTC.

The chain employs TRBV30 and TRBJ2-6, with 7 bases identical to TRBD1. The CDR3 totals 17 residues. The J segment lost 1 base and the V segment lost 1 base, leaving 7 bases of the junction unmatched. Germline assignment: CDR1 GTSNPN and CDR2 SVGIG (reference sequence). This CDR3 reads CAWSAFVRGSGANVLTF. Written as DNA, the CDR3 is TGTGCCTGGAGTGCCTTTGTCAGGGGGTCTGGGGCCAACGTCCTGACTTTC.

V and J are TRBV27 and TRBJ2-7; D is unclear. There are 13 residues in the CDR3. The germline V and J ends were trimmed by 3 bases and 6 bases, with 12 bases remaining between them. Germline CDR1 MNHEY, CDR2 SMNVEV (reference sequence). The CDR3 sequence: CASSFGRRSEQYF. The CDR3 DNA is TGTGCCAGCAGTTTTGGGCGGCGATCCGAGCAGTACTTC.

The chain joins TRBV20-1 to TRBJ1-6; 7 bases match TRBD1. The CDR3 is 11 residues long. V shed 3 bases, J shed 13 bases, and the junction held 3 bases outside the gene matches. The germline CDR1 and CDR2 sequences are DFQATT and SNEGSKA (reference sequence). CDR3 coding DNA: TGCAGTGCTAGTACAGGGGCGCCCCTCCACTTT. It translates to CSASTGAPLHF.

The chain joins TRBV5-1 to TRBJ1-2; D call uncertain. The CDR3 length is 14 residues. Trimming took off 4 bases at V and 8 bases at J, with 18 bases between the two ends. Per germline, CDR1 SGHRS and CDR2 YFSETQ. This CDR3 reads CASSPRTETMGYTF. CDR3 in DNA: TGCGCCAGCAGCCCCAGGACGGAGACTATGGGCTACACCTTC.